Presented here are 30 T cell receptor beta chains from one specimen sequenced in a study of blood T cell repertoires in COVID-19. Measured with immunoSEQ multiplex PCR; TCRdb has only the in-frame clones, and not every one. This table holds approximately 76,000 clones, around 88% found once. The sequencing input was peripheral blood. These receptor sequences come from a man in his thirties or forties with acute or convalescent COVID-19.

The gene calls are TRBV24-1 and TRBJ2-5; D may be TRBD2 (6 bases). V lost 1 base to trimming and J lost 0 bases, with 11 bases between them. This CDR3 spans 16 amino acids. Germline V gene data show CDR1 as KGHDR and CDR2 as SFDVKD. This CDR3 reads CATSDLGGGDQETQYF. DNA of the CDR3: TGTGCCACCAGTGATTTAGGAGGAGGGGACCAAGAGACCCAGTACTTC.

The chain has TRBV6-1 and TRBJ1-2; unclear D gene. CDR1 is MNHNS, CDR2 SASEGT, per germline. This CDR3 spans 15 amino acids. V gave up 2 bases and J gave up 0 bases, with 10 bases separating them. The CDR3 region is CASSEPSQANYGYTF. The CDR3 region has the DNA TGTGCCAGCAGTGAACCATCTCAGGCTAACTATGGCTACACCTTC.

The CDR3 DNA sequence: TGTGCCAGCAGCCTAAGGGACTACCTAACTGAAGCTTTCTTT. It codes for CASSLRDYLTEAFF. This chain links TRBV6-6 with TRBJ1-1; TRBD1 is a possible D gene (5 bases). With 6 bases removed from V and 5 bases from J, the gap between germline ends came to 16 bases. Germline CDR1 MNHNY, CDR2 SVGAGI (reference sequence). The CDR3 has 14 residues.

The table lists this clone with a count of one. The chain has TRBV28 and TRBJ1-1; 9 nucleotides match TRBD1. Germline V gene sequence: CDR1 MDHEN, CDR2 SYDVKM. The CDR3 runs to 14 residues. Trimming took 6 bases from V and 6 from J; bases not matched to a gene: 8. CDR3 loop: CASRRTGAQPEAFF. In nucleotides, the CDR3 is TGTGCCAGCAGAAGGACAGGGGCACAACCTGAAGCTTTCTTT.

The V gene is TRBV2, the J gene TRBJ2-5, with 14 nucleotides matching TRBD2. Germline CDR1 and CDR2: SNHLY and FYNNEI. J lost 5 bases, V lost 6 bases, and 8 bases had no gene match. CDR3 length: 16 amino acids. The CDR3 sequence is CASRTGLAGDGETQYF. The CDR3 coding sequence is TGTGCCAGCAGGACGGGACTAGCGGGAGACGGCGAGACCCAGTACTTC.

Turning to this clone: Other nucleotide sequences from this sample produce the same CDR3. V gene TRBV30 combines with J gene TRBJ2-1; 7 bases map to TRBD2. Germline V gene data show CDR1 as GTSNPN and CDR2 as SVGIG (reference sequence). The CDR3 contains 14 residues. With 0 bases clipped from V and 4 bases from J, the junction kept 3 bases outside the gene matches. In DNA, the CDR3 is TGTGCCTGGAGTGTCGGGGGGATTTACAATGAGCAGTTCTTC. Translated: CAWSVGGIYNEQFF.

CDR3 coding DNA: TGTGCCAGCAGCTTGGGGGGGCTCACTGAAGCTTTCTTT. It is translated as CASSLGGLTEAFF. The rearrangement uses TRBV27 and TRBJ1-1, with D perhaps matching TRBD1 (6 bases). CDR1 and CDR2 (germline): MNHEY, SMNVEV (reference sequence). The CDR3 covers 13 residues. Trimming shortened V by 6 bases and J by 4 bases, and 12 bases separated the two germline ends.

The rearrangement uses TRBV23-1 and TRBJ2-1, with D perhaps matching TRBD2 (5 bases). TRBV23-1 is treated as an ORF (open reading frame) with a function not yet certain. The V and J ends lost 0 bases and 11 bases respectively, with 17 bases between them. The CDR3 consists of 15 residues. CDR3 in amino acids: CASSQSGSPRVQQFF. As DNA, the CDR3 is TGCGCCAGCAGTCAATCTGGGTCTCCGCGGGTACAGCAGTTCTTC.

The chain joins TRBV5-1 to TRBJ2-2, with TRBD1 matching over 7 bases. CDR3 length: 15 residues. CDR1 and CDR2 (germline): SGHRS, YFSETQ. V shed 3 bases and J 5 bases; nucleotides not matched to a gene: 7. Written as DNA, the CDR3 is TGCGCCAGCAGCTCCGGGACAGCGAGAACCGGGGAGCTGTTTTTT. Translation: CASSSGTARTGELFF.

The gene calls are TRBV6-2 or TRBV6-3 and TRBJ2-3; the match to TRBD2 covers 11 bases. Losses at the gene ends were 2 bases for V and 4 bases for J; bases not matched to a gene: 8. There are 17 residues in the CDR3. CDR1 is MNHEY and CDR2 is SVGEGT in the germline V gene. CDR3 sequence: CASSYGKLAGVPDTQYF. CDR3 nucleotides: TGTGCCAGCAGTTACGGGAAACTAGCGGGAGTACCAGATACGCAGTATTTT.

The table lists this clone with a count of one. The chain combines TRBV29-1 with TRBJ2-5; 7 bases map to TRBD2. In germline, CDR1 is SQVTM, CDR2 ANQGSEA. Unmatched junction bases numbered 14, after V lost 2 bases and J lost 5 bases. CDR3 length equals 16 residues. This CDR3 reads CSVEFGGVSARETQYF. The DNA for the CDR3 is TGCAGCGTTGAATTTGGGGGGGTATCGGCTCGCGAGACCCAGTACTTC.

The chain employs TRBV18 and TRBJ2-3, with D possibly matching TRBD1 (5 bases). V lost 6 bases and J lost 2, with 12 bases in between. This CDR3 has 14 amino acids. Germline V gives CDR1 KGHSH, CDR2 LQKENI. The CDR3 DNA follows: TGTGCCAGCTCCAAAGCAGGGAACACAGATACGCAGTATTTT. Residues: CASSKAGNTDTQYF.

The V and J genes are TRBV27 and TRBJ2-1; 8 bases line up with TRBD2. After removal of 6 bases from V and 7 bases from J, the junction contained 11 bases not matched to a gene. Germline lookup yields CDR1 MNHEY and CDR2 SMNVEV (reference sequence). This CDR3 contains 15 residues. CDR3 residues: CASRPWREALNEQFF. The DNA of the CDR3 is TGTGCCAGCAGGCCTTGGCGGGAGGCCTTAAATGAGCAGTTCTTC.

The chain has TRBV28 and TRBJ2-5; the match to TRBD1 covers 7 bases. CDR3 length equals 15 residues. The V gene end was trimmed by 4 bases and the J gene end by 1 base; junction bases not matched to a gene: 6. Per germline, CDR1 MDHEN and CDR2 SYDVKM. The CDR3 reads CASSSTDRAQETQYF. CDR3 nucleotide sequence: TGTGCCAGCAGTTCCACTGACAGGGCCCAAGAGACCCAGTACTTC.

The rearrangement links TRBV28 to TRBJ1-2; the match to TRBD1 covers 7 bases. The germline CDR1 and CDR2 sequences are MDHEN and SYDVKM. The CDR3 covers 14 residues. V was pared by 7 bases and J by 5 bases, with 10 bases of the junction left unmatched. CDR3 region: CASTSPGQSYGYTF. DNA of the CDR3: TGTGCCAGCACCTCCCCGGGACAGTCATATGGCTACACCTTC.

A few counts support this clone. This chain joins TRBV30 and TRBJ2-1; 7 bases fit TRBD2. With V trimmed by 7 bases and J by 4 bases, 4 bases remained unmatched. The CDR3 covers 12 residues. Germline CDR1 GTSNPN, CDR2 SVGIG (reference sequence). CDR3 coding DNA: TGTGCCTACGGACTAGATTACAATGAGCAGTTCTTC. Protein: CAYGLDYNEQFF.

This clone was seen once. V and J are TRBV19 and TRBJ1-6; D possibly corresponds to TRBD1 (5 bases). V gave up 5 bases and J gave up 9 bases, with 17 bases separating them. The CDR3 has 15 residues. The germline gives CDR1 LNHDA, CDR2 SQIVND (reference sequence). The CDR3 loop is CASSSQRPGGSPLHF. The CDR3 bases are TGTGCCAGTAGTTCCCAGAGGCCGGGGGGTTCACCCCTCCACTTT. The variable domain in full, completed from reference TRBV19 and TRBJ1-6, reads DGGITQSPKYLFRKEGQNVTLSCEQNLNHDAMYWYRQDPGQGLRLIYYSQIVNDFQKGDIAEGYSVSREKKESFPLTVTSAQKNPTAFYLCASSSQRPGGSPLHFGNGTRLTVT.

The genes are TRBV4-2 and TRBJ2-3; possibly TRBD2 for D (7 bases). V lost 7 bases, J lost 6 bases, and 11 bases lay in between. The length of the CDR3 is 12 residues. Germline V gives CDR1 LGHNA, CDR2 YNFKEQ. CDR3 in amino acids: CASKKGGDTQYF. As DNA, the CDR3 is TGTGCCAGCAAAAAGGGGGGGGATACGCAGTATTTT.

The V gene is TRBV7-6, the J gene TRBJ1-1; the D is unclear. V dropped 3 bases and J dropped 1 base, with 9 bases sitting between them. Germline CDR1 reads SGHVS; CDR2 reads FNYEAQ. The CDR3 loop spans 14 amino acids. The CDR3 sequence: CASSLGVQNTEAFF. In DNA form, the CDR3 reads TGTGCCAGCAGCTTGGGAGTGCAGAACACTGAAGCTTTCTTT.

This chain uses TRBV6-6 with TRBJ1-2; D perhaps matches TRBD1 (5 bases). V lost 7 bases and J lost 2, with 11 bases in between. The germline V gene encodes CDR1 MNHNY and CDR2 SVGAGI (reference sequence). The CDR3 sequence is 13 residues long. The CDR3 reads CASIRGMNYGYTF. CDR3 DNA sequence: TGTGCCAGCATACGGGGGATGAACTATGGCTACACCTTC.

The genes are TRBV19 and TRBJ1-2; TRBD1 is a possible D gene (5 bases). CDR1 is LNHDA, CDR2 SQIVND, per germline (reference sequence). The V end lost 8 bases, the J end lost 3 bases, and 10 bases lay between the germline ends. The CDR3 has 12 amino acids. The CDR3 nucleotides read TGTGCCAGTGGGGCAGGCCACTATGGCTACACCTTC. Encoded protein: CASGAGHYGYTF.

This chain joins TRBV24-1 and TRBJ1-5; no reliable D call. Germline V CDR1 and CDR2: KGHDR, SFDVKD. The CDR3 consists of 14 residues. The germline V and J ends were trimmed by 5 bases and 1 base, with 8 bases remaining between them. The DNA for the CDR3 is TGTGCCACCAGTGGGGCAGAAAGCAATCAGCCCCAGCATTTT. This encodes CATSGAESNQPQHF.

As to this clone: This specimen includes other DNA sequences encoding the same CDR3. This chain connects TRBV5-1 to TRBJ2-7; 9 positions match TRBD2. Per germline, CDR1 SGHRS and CDR2 YFSETQ. The CDR3 extends over 15 amino acids. Losses at the gene ends were 0 bases for V and 7 bases for J; bases not matched to a gene: 8. Here the CDR3 reads CASSLGAGGPGEQYF. CDR3 nucleotide sequence: TGCGCCAGCAGCTTGGGTGCGGGAGGGCCGGGGGAGCAGTACTTC.

The chain carries TRBV5-1 and TRBJ1-2; 7 positions agree with TRBD1. Germline V gives CDR1 SGHRS, CDR2 YFSETQ. Unmatched junction bases numbered 5, after V lost 3 bases and J lost 0 bases. This CDR3 is built from 15 residues. The CDR3 sequence: CASSSPQGANYGYTF. The CDR3 DNA reads TGCGCCAGCAGCTCGCCCCAGGGGGCTAACTATGGCTACACCTTC.

This sequence joins TRBV9 and TRBJ1-1; the D is unclear. Trimming removed 5 bases at V and 1 base at J, with 9 bases between. This CDR3 comprises 13 residues. Germline loops: CDR1 SGDLS, CDR2 YYNGEE. The CDR3 region has the DNA TGTGCCAGCAGTACTTATAGGAACACTGAAGCTTTCTTT. This encodes CASSTYRNTEAFF.

V and J are TRBV27 and TRBJ2-7, with 7 nucleotides matching TRBD2. Trimming removed 5 bases from V and 5 bases from J; junction bases left unmatched: 15. The CDR3 is 16 amino acids. Germline CDR1 MNHEY, CDR2 SMNVEV (reference sequence). The CDR3 reads CASSRLVTSSSNEQYF. The CDR3 DNA follows: TGTGCCAGCAGTCGCCTTGTGACTAGCTCTAGCAACGAGCAGTACTTC.

CDR3 sequence reads: CASRIGGGRSDTQYF. The DNA of the CDR3 is TGCGCCAGTCGAATTGGGGGCGGGAGGTCAGATACGCAGTATTTT. This chain uses TRBV5-1 with TRBJ2-3; 8 bases align to TRBD2. With V trimmed by 8 bases and J by 4 bases, 12 bases remained unmatched. From germline, CDR1 is SGHRS and CDR2 YFSETQ. The CDR3 is 15 residues long.

This chain links TRBV4-1 with TRBJ2-7; 13 bases match TRBD2. Germline assignment: CDR1 MGHRA and CDR2 YSYEKL. The CDR3 is made up of 17 amino acids. V lost 4 bases and J lost 3; bases outside the gene matches: 9. The CDR3 region is CASSPGTSGTYSYEQYF. The CDR3 DNA is TGCGCCAGCAGCCCGGGGACTAGCGGGACCTATAGCTACGAGCAGTACTTC.

The chain recombines TRBV28 with TRBJ2-4; weak D call: TRBD1 (6 bases). This CDR3 has 17 residues. V lost 4 bases and J lost 3, with 19 bases in between. The V gene's germline CDR1 is MDHEN and CDR2 SYDVKM. CDR3 nucleotide sequence: TGTGCCAGCAGTTCGCCCGACTCTGGACAGAGCAAAAACATTCAGTACTTC. Protein: CASSSPDSGQSKNIQYF.

The chain is built from TRBV5-6 and TRBJ1-6; D gene uncertain. V lost 0 bases and J 10 bases, leaving 5 bases between the germline ends. This CDR3 is built from 12 residues. CDR1 is SGHDT and CDR2 is YYEEEE in the germline V gene. The CDR3 loop reads CASSLGASPLHF. DNA of the CDR3: TGTGCCAGCAGCTTGGGGGCCTCACCCCTCCACTTT.